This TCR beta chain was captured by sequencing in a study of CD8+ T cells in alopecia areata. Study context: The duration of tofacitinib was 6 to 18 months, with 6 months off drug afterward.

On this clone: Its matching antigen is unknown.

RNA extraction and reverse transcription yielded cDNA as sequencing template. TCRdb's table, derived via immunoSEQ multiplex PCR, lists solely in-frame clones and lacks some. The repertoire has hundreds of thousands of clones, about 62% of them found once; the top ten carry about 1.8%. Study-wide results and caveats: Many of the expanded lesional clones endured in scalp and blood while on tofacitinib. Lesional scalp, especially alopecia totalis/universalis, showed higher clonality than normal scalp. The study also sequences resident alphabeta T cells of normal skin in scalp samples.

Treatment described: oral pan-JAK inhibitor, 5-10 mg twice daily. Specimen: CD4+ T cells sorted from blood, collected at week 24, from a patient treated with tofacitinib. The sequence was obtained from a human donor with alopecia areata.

The CDR3 is CASSPSPLGPNQQYF. For the CDR3, the DNA is TGCGCCAGCAGCCCCTCCCCTCTCGGACCCAACCAGCAGTACTTC. The chain links TRBV4-1 to TRBJ2-7; D call uncertain. The CDR3 sequence is 15 residues long. Germline CDR1 and CDR2: MGHRA and YSYEKL. Deletions cut 4 bases from V and 8 bases from J, with 21 bases between.